The entry below describes one T cell receptor beta chain. Its antigen remains unidentified. Its ends do not fully match the called genes, so a read error is possible. This entry is derived from a study of identical twins. Study-level points and caveats: Shared out-of-frame alpha sequences (those common to twins) showed excess low generation probability.

A universal primer site was incorporated via template switching, and the cDNA contained unique molecular identifiers. In TCRdb, the 5' RACE reads were re-called with MiXCR into one record per CDR3 protein. The sample holds about 900,000 distinct CDR3 sequences, more than 9% seen once. The same specimen was also included in a second study, on yellow fever vaccine responses in identical twins.

Sequenced input: PBMCs. The TCR comes from a woman younger than 35 in good health.

The CDR3 bases are TGCGCCAGTAGCCAAGTCGAGGATGCCTACGAGCAGTACTTC. Residues: CASSQVEDAYEQYF. The chain combines TRBV4-1 with TRBJ2-7, with unresolved D. The germline CDR1 and CDR2 sequences are MGHRA and YSYEKL. CDR3 size: 14 residues.